One and the same sample provided the 9 T cell receptor beta chains below, sequenced in a study of shared clonotypes between healthy human individuals. Produced via immunoSEQ multiplex PCR; TCRdb's table is partial and in-frame only. The sample includes about 1.5 million clones, around 97% of them seen just once. Sequenced sample: naive CD4+ T cells sorted from blood. Subset noted: CD45RA+ positively selected. These receptors all stem from a man aged 25-45 years in good health.

V and J are TRBV7-9 and TRBJ2-3; no firm D call. Germline V gene sequence: CDR1 SEHNR, CDR2 FQNEAQ (reference sequence). The CDR3 length is 12 residues. Between the trimmed V and J ends, which lost 4 bases and 5 bases, there was a span of 7 bases. The CDR3 DNA is TGTGCCAGCAGCTCCATCGGAGATACGCAGTATTTT. Translating it yields CASSSIGDTQYF.

V gene TRBV28 combines with J gene TRBJ2-1; D ambiguous. Trimming stripped 2 bases from V and 6 bases from J, with 5 bases between. In germline, CDR1 is MDHEN, CDR2 SYDVKM. This CDR3 contains 12 residues. CDR3 protein: CASSLGVNEQFF. CDR3 nucleotide sequence: TGTGCCAGCAGTTTAGGGGTCAATGAGCAGTTCTTC. Full variable domain (remainder filled in from reference TRBV28 and TRBJ2-1): DVKVTQSSRYLVKRTGEKVFLECVQDMDHENMFWYRQDPGLGLRLIYFSYDVKMKEKGDIPEGYSVSREKKERFSLILESASTNQTSMYLCASSLGVNEQFFGPGTRLTVL.

The rearrangement joins TRBV14 to TRBJ2-7, with D hard to call. The CDR3 contains 17 residues. Germline V gives CDR1 SGHDN, CDR2 FVKESK. V shed 0 bases and J shed 2 bases, with 17 bases lying between them. CDR3 sequence: CASSQERWGSKAYEQYF. The CDR3 nucleotides are TGTGCCAGCAGCCAAGAGAGGTGGGGTAGCAAGGCCTACGAGCAGTACTTC.

V and J are TRBV5-1 and TRBJ1-1, with D unresolved. V was cut by 2 bases and J by 7 bases, with 9 bases left in between. CDR1 SGHRS and CDR2 YFSETQ come from the germline V gene. This CDR3 comprises 12 residues. CDR3 region: CASSFLPGEAFF. DNA for the CDR3: TGCGCCAGCAGCTTTCTTCCAGGTGAAGCTTTCTTT.

The V and J genes are TRBV19 and TRBJ2-7, with D tentatively TRBD1 (5 bases). Germline loops: CDR1 LNHDA, CDR2 SQIVND (reference sequence). This CDR3 has 14 amino acids. Trimming stripped 1 base from V and 5 bases from J, with 12 bases between. This CDR3 is CASSIAPRADEQYF. CDR3 DNA sequence: TGTGCCAGTAGTATAGCCCCCAGGGCGGACGAGCAGTACTTC. Combining the CDR3 with reference TRBV19 and TRBJ2-7 gives the whole variable domain DGGITQSPKYLFRKEGQNVTLSCEQNLNHDAMYWYRQDPGQGLRLIYYSQIVNDFQKGDIAEGYSVSREKKESFPLTVTSAQKNPTAFYLCASSIAPRADEQYFGPGTRLTVT.

The chain has TRBV15 and TRBJ2-5; 9 nucleotides align to TRBD2. CDR3 size: 18 residues. Germline lookup yields CDR1 LNHNV and CDR2 YYDKDF (reference sequence). V gave up 3 bases and J gave up 3 bases; unmatched junction bases: 14. The CDR3 DNA sequence: TGTGCCACCAGCAGGGGGGGCAGGGGTAGCGGGAGAAAAGAGACCCAGTACTTC. The encoded protein is CATSRGGRGSGRKETQYF.

The chain has TRBV7-2 and TRBJ2-5, with 9 bases that match TRBD1. The CDR3 consists of 15 residues. Per germline, CDR1 SGHTA and CDR2 FQGNSA. V lost 8 bases and J lost 4; bases outside the gene matches: 11. The CDR3, as DNA: TGTGCCAGCGGGTCCCAGACAGGGGGTTTAGAGACCCAGTACTTC. Residues: CASGSQTGGLETQYF.

CDR3 region: CSAKGLAGVYEQYF. In DNA, the CDR3 is TGCAGCGCTAAAGGACTAGCGGGAGTCTACGAGCAGTACTTC. V is TRBV29-1 and J is TRBJ2-7; 13 bases match TRBD2. V lost 7 bases, J lost 3 bases, and 6 bases stayed unmatched. Looked up from germline, CDR1 is SQVTM and CDR2 is ANQGSEA. The CDR3 covers 14 residues.

The V gene is TRBV10-3, the J gene TRBJ2-5; 8 bases are shared with TRBD2. The germline V gene encodes CDR1 ENHRY and CDR2 SYGVKD. The CDR3 has 15 amino acids. The trim removed 9 bases at V and 5 bases at J, leaving 14 bases unmatched. The CDR3, as DNA: TGTGCCATTAGATCGACGGGAGGGCCGGGGGAGACCCAGTACTTC. Its protein is CAIRSTGGPGETQYF.